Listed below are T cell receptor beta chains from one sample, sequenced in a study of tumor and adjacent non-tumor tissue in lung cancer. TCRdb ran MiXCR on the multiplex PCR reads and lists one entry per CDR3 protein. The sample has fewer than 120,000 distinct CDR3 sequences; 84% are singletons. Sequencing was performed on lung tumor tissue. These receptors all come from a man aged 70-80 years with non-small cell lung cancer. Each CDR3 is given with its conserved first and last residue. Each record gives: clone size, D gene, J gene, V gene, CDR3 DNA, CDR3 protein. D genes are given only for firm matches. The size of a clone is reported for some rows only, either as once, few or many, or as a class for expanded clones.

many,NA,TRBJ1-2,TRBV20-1,TGCAGTGCTAGATGGGCAGTGAACTATGGCTACACCTTC,CSARWAVNYGYTF
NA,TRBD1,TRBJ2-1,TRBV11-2,TGTGCCAGCAACTTAACCATGGACAGGGTGGTCAATGATCAGCTCTTC,CASNLTMDRVVNDQLF
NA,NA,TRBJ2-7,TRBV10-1,TGCGCCAGCAGTGAAACTGGGGTCTACGAGCAGTACTTC,CASSETGVYEQYF
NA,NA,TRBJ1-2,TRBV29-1,TGCAGCGTTGAAGAGTACGTTCGAGGCCATACTAACTATGCCTACACCTTC,CSVEEYVRGHTNYAYTF
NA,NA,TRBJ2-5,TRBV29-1,TGCAGCGCCAAACCCTACCTCCAGACAGGTCATGATACCCAGTACTTT,CSAKPYLQTGHDTQYF
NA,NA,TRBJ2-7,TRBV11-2,TGTGCCATCAGCAACCAGGAGGGCGAGCAGTACTTC,CAISNQEGEQYF
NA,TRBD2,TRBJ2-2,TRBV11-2,TGTGCCAGTAGCCCCCTAGCGGGGGGGAGCGGGGACCTGTTTTTT,CASSPLAGGSGDLFF
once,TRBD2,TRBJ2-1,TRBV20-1,TGCAGTGCTAGATATCCCACCGCAAGCGGGGCCTACAATGAGCAGTTCTTC,CSARYPTASGAYNEQFF
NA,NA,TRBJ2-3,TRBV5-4,TGTCCCAGCAGCCTGACTCAGACACAGACAGACACGCAGTATTTT,CPSSLTQTQTDTQYF
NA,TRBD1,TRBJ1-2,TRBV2,TGTGCCAGCAGTATTGGTGTAGGGGGCGCTGACTACACCTTC,CASSIGVGGADYTF
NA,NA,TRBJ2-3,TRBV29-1,TGTAGCGTTGAAGATGCGGGACCCGAGTCAGACACGCAGTATTTT,CSVEDAGPESDTQYF
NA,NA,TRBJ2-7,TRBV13,TGTGCCAGCAGCTCAACTCCCCTGGGACACCGCTACGAGCAGTACTTC,CASSSTPLGHRYEQYF
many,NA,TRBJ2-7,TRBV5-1,TGCGCCAGCAGCTTTAAGACAGGTACCCCTCGCGAGCAGTACTTC,CASSFKTGTPREQYF
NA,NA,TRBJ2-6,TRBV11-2,TGTGCGAGCAGCTTACTGATGGCCAACGTCCTGACTTTC,CASSLLMANVLTF
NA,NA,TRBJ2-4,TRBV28,TGTGCCAGCAGTTCCTACCCCCTAGCCAAAGACATTCAGTACTTC,CASSSYPLAKDIQYF
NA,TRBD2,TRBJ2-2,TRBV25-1,TGTGCCAACACCAGGACTAGCGAGGACACCGGGGAGCTGTTTTTT,CANTRTSEDTGELFF
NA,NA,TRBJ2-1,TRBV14,TGTGTCAGGAGCCAACTAAGGGGCGATAAGCAGTTCTTC,CVRSQLRGDKQFF
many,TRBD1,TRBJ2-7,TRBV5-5,TGTGCCAGCAGCCATCCCGGGACAGGGCGTAAAGAGCAGTACTTC,CASSHPGTGRKEQYF
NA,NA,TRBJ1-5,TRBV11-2,TGTGCCAGCAGCTTAGGGCCCGGTGGGGCAGATAAGCAGCATTTT,CASSLGPGGADKQHF
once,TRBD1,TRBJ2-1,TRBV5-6,TGTACCAGTAGCTTGGACAGGGGGGAAACCTACAATGAGCAGTCCTTC,CTSSLDRGETYNEQSF
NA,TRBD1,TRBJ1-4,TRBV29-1,TGCAGTGTTGGACAGGGGAGCGATGAAAAACTGTTTTTT,CSVGQGSDEKLFF
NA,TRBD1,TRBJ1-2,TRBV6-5,TGTGCCAGCAGACCTCCGACCAGGGGGCGAAGTTACTATGGCTACACCTTC,CASRPPTRGRSYYGYTF
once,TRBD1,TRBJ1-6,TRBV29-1,TGCAGCGTCGTAGGGACAGAGCCAAATTCACCCCTCCACTTT,CSVVGTEPNSPLHF
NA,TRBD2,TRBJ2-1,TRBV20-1,TGCAGTGTTATAGGCGGGGGGCCGAAAGGTTATAATGAGCAGTTCTTC,CSVIGGGPKGYNEQFF
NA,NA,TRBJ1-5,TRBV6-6,TGTGCCAGCAATTTCCGGTTGGGTAGCGATCAGCCCCAGCACTTT,CASNFRLGSDQPQHF
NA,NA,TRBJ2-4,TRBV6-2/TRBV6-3,TGTGTCAGCAGTTACAAGGTTGCCAAAAACATTCAGTACTTC,CVSSYKVAKNIQYF
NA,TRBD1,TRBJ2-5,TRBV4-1,TGCGTCAGTAGCCAAGATGATAGTGAGGGGGCCTGGGAGACCCAGTACTTC,CVSSQDDSEGAWETQYF
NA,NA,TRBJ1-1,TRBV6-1,TGTGCCAGCAATGTCGGGGATATAAAGACTGAAGCTTTCTTT,CASNVGDIKTEAFF
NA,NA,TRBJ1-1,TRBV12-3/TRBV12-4,TGTGCCATCAGTTTGGGGAGGGGCATAAACACTGAAGCTTCCTTT,CAISLGRGINTEASF
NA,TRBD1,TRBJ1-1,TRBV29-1,TGCAGAGTTCTGGACAGGGGCAGGGGCACTGAAGCTTGCTTT,CRVLDRGRGTEACF
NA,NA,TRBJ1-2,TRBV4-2,TGTGCCAGCAGCCAAGATCGGGCAGGGTTGTATGGCTACATCTTC,CASSQDRAGLYGYIF
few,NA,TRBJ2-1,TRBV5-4,TGTGCCAGCAGCCCGGCATTAGTCGGCAATGAGCAGTTCTTC,CASSPALVGNEQFF
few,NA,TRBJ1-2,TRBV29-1,TGCAGCGTTGGATCCCCGGGACACGGGGGATACGACTACACCTTC,CSVGSPGHGGYDYTF
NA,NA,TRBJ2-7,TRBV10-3,TGTGCCATCACTGCTGCAGGGAACCCCTACGAGCAGTACTTC,CAITAAGNPYEQYF
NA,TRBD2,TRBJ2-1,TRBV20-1,TGCAGTGCTTCCGGGACTAGCGGGAGTAATGAGCAGTTCTTC,CSASGTSGSNEQFF
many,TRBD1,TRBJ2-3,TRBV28,TGTGCCAGCAGTTCCCTCACCCTGACAGGGAGTGTGAGAGATACGCAGTATTTT,CASSSLTLTGSVRDTQYF
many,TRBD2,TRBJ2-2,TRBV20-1,TGCAGTGCTAGAGTGTTTAGCGGGAGTACCGGGGAGCTGTTTTTT,CSARVFSGSTGELFF
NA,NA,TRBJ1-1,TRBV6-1,TGTGCCGGCAGTGAAAACAGCCTGGCGAACACTGAAGCTTTCTTT,CAGSENSLANTEAFF
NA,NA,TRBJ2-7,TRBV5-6,TGTGCCAGCAGCTACGGACATGGGACCTACGATCAGTACTTC,CASSYGHGTYDQYF
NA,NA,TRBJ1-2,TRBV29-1,TGCGTTATCCAGACGGGAGCCTATGGCTACACCTTC,CVIQTGAYGYTF
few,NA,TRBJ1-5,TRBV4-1,TGCGCCAGCAGTCAAACGGACAGACGGCCCCAGCATTTT,CASSQTDRRPQHF
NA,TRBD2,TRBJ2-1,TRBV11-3,TGTGCCAGCAGCCTCCTAGGGACTAGAGGGGACTACAATGAGGAGTTCTTC,CASSLLGTRGDYNEEFF
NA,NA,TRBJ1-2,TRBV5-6,TGTGCCAGCAACTTGGCCGGAGCGAACTATGGCTACATCTTC,CASNLAGANYGYIF